This TCR beta chain was documented in a study of glioma-infiltrating T cells after dendritic cell vaccination. Study-level points and caveats: Patients with more pretreatment TILs had longer time to progression and survival.

Germline assignment: CDR1 MNHEY and CDR2 SMNVEV (reference sequence). V shed 5 bases, J shed 11 bases, and the junction held 14 bases outside the gene matches. This CDR3 comprises 15 residues. Comments on this clone: The target antigen is unknown.

Sequenced by immunoSEQ multiplex PCR; TCRdb stores in-frame clones only, minus some. The sample includes roughly 80,000 clones, around 90% seen only once; the top ten take approximately 3.2%. Source: blood, taken before dendritic cell vaccination. The chain couples TRBV27 to TRBJ2-3; 9 nucleotides line up with TRBD1. The origin of this receptor is a human donor with glioblastoma. The DNA of the CDR3 is TGTGCCAGCAGTCTACAGGGGGCCCGTTCGGTTGGGCAGTATTTT. As protein: CASSLQGARSVGQYF.